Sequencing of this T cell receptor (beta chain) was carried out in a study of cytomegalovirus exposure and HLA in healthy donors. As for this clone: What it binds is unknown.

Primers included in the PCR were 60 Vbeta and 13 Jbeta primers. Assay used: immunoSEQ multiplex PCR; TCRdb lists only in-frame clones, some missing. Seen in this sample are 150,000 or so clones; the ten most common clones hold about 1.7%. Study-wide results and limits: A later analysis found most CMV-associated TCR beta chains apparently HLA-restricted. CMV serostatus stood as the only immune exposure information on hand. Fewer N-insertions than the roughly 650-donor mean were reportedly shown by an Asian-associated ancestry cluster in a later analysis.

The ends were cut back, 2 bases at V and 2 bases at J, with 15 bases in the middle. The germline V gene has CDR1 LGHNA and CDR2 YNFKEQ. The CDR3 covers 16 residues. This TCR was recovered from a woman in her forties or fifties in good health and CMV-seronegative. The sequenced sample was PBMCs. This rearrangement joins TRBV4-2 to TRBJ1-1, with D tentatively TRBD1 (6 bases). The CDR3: CASSQNHRATNTEAFF. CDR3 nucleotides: TGTGCCAGCAGCCAAAACCACAGGGCGACTAACACTGAAGCTTTCTTT.